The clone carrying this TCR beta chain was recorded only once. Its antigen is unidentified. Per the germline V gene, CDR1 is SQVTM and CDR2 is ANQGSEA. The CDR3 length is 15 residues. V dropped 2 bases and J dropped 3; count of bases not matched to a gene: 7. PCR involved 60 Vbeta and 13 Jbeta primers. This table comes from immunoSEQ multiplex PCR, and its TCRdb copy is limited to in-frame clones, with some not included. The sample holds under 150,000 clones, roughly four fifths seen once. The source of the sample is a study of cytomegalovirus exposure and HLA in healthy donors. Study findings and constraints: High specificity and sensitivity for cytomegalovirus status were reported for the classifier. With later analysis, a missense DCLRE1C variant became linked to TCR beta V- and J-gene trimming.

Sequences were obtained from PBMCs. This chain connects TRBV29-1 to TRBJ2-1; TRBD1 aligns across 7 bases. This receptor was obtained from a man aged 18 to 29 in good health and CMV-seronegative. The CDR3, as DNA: TGCAGCGTTGAACCCGGGACAGTGGGCTACAATGAGCAGTTCTTC. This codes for CSVEPGTVGYNEQFF.